The 27 T cell receptor beta chains listed next were all sequenced from one sample in a study of T cells expressing NK-cell markers. Following a re-call of the 5' RACE reads, TCRdb has one entry per CDR3 protein and lacks DNA. The repertoire table contains 350,000 to 400,000 distinct CDR3 sequences. Sequences were obtained from blood T cells: a sorted CD56 or NKG2C T cell subset, CD4+ or CD8+ T cells, or bulk PBMC T cells (not recorded which). All receptors come from a woman aged 45-60 years in good health.

This rearrangement joins TRBV6-5 to TRBJ2-1; TCRdb outputs TRBD1, but without DNA this stays unchecked. Germline V gene sequence: CDR1 MNHEY, CDR2 SVGAGI. This CDR3 region has 12 residues. CDR3 protein: CASSYEGAGQFF.

V gene TRBV27 combines with J gene TRBJ2-1. Germline assignment: CDR1 MNHEY and CDR2 SMNVEV (reference sequence). The CDR3 runs 16 residues. This chain's CDR3 is CASSGWSDPSYNEQFF.

The CDR3 reads CSANGLAGVGDEQYF. The chain links TRBV20-1 to TRBJ2-7; with no DNA, the TCRdb D assignment of TRBD2 cannot be verified. Germline V gives CDR1 DFQATT, CDR2 SNEGSKA (reference sequence). The length of the CDR3 is 15 residues.

The V gene is TRBV24-1, the J gene TRBJ2-1; TCRdb indicates TRBD1, and absent DNA this call remains unverified. The germline CDR1 and CDR2 sequences are KGHDR and SFDVKD. The CDR3 covers 15 residues. CDR3 protein: CATSDPGQGVYEQFF.

The genes are TRBV5-1 and TRBJ2-1; TCRdb's D call of TRBD1 is untestable without DNA. This CDR3 is built from 13 residues. The germline V gene has CDR1 SGHRS and CDR2 YFSETQ. CDR3 sequence: CASSSGDSAEQFF.

The V and J genes are TRBV3-1 and TRBJ2-7. This CDR3 region has 15 residues. The germline CDR1 and CDR2 sequences are LGHDT and YNNKEL (reference sequence). The CDR3 protein is CASSQRAYATYEQYF.

This chain joins TRBV5-1 and TRBJ2-2. CDR1 SGHRS and CDR2 YFSETQ come from the germline V gene. The CDR3 totals 13 residues. This CDR3 is CASSLISAGELFF.

J is TRBJ1-1 and V is TRBV29-1. The germline V gene encodes CDR1 SQVTM and CDR2 ANQGSEA. The CDR3 sequence is 12 residues long. This CDR3 reads CSVGEGFAEAFF.

The chain is built from TRBV4-2 and TRBJ2-1; the D gene TCRdb calls, TRBD1, cannot be checked with no DNA. Per the germline V gene, CDR1 is LGHNA and CDR2 is YNFKEQ. The CDR3 runs to 14 residues. CDR3 in amino acids: CASSRGREQQKQFF.

The gene calls are TRBV4-1 and TRBJ2-1; without DNA, the TCRdb call of TRBD2 cannot be checked. The CDR3 spans 16 residues. From germline, CDR1 is MGHRA and CDR2 YSYEKL. CDR3 loop: CASSQGFSGNYNEQFF.

The V gene is TRBV5-1, the J gene TRBJ2-5; there is no DNA to check the TCRdb D call of TRBD2. The CDR3 runs to 16 residues. Per the germline V gene, CDR1 is SGHRS and CDR2 is YFSETQ. This CDR3 reads CASSLAAGEGGETQYF.

The chain uses TRBV6-6 and TRBJ2-2; TCRdb reports TRBD2, a call that lacks DNA to check it against. Germline V gives CDR1 MNHNY, CDR2 SVGAGI (reference sequence). CDR3 size: 15 residues. The CDR3 loop is CASKGTSGGTGELFF.

The chain combines TRBV29-1 with TRBJ2-5; the TCRdb call, TRBD2, lacks DNA for checking. CDR3 length: 15 residues. The germline V gene encodes CDR1 SQVTM and CDR2 ANQGSEA. This CDR3 reads CSVAAGGPSGETQYF.

The chain carries TRBV20-1 and TRBJ2-5; the TCRdb D gene call, TRBD2, has no DNA to confirm it. The CDR3 has 14 amino acids. Germline CDR1 and CDR2: DFQATT and SNEGSKA (reference sequence). The CDR3 reads CSARRVGGLETQYF.

The V gene is TRBV28, the J gene TRBJ2-5; TCRdb's assignment of TRBD1 cannot be checked, as there is no DNA. Germline V lookup: CDR1 MDHEN, CDR2 SYDVKM. The CDR3 runs to 14 residues. CDR3 in amino acids: CASSDNWGESTQYF.

The rearrangement links TRBV20-1 to TRBJ2-1; TCRdb names TRBD2, which stays unverified in the absence of DNA. From germline, CDR1 is DFQATT and CDR2 SNEGSKA (reference sequence). This CDR3 has 16 residues. The CDR3 here is CSARAPGLAGVFEQFF.

This sequence joins TRBV7-6 and TRBJ2-1; with no DNA, the TCRdb D assignment of TRBD2 cannot be verified. Germline V gives CDR1 SGHVS, CDR2 FNYEAQ. This CDR3 comprises 17 residues. CDR3 amino acids: CASSLLGGAGSYNEQFF.

The rearrangement uses TRBV6-5 and TRBJ2-1; the D gene TCRdb calls, TRBD2, cannot be checked with no DNA. This CDR3 is built from 15 residues. Germline V lookup: CDR1 MNHEY, CDR2 SVGAGI. CDR3: CASSYGTSGYNEQFF.

V is TRBV5-1 and J is TRBJ2-3. Per the germline V gene, CDR1 is SGHRS and CDR2 is YFSETQ. The CDR3 covers 13 residues. Here the CDR3 reads CASSLDWSDTQYF.

The chain links TRBV6-5 to TRBJ2-2. CDR1 MNHEY and CDR2 SVGAGI come from the germline V gene. The CDR3 sequence is 17 residues long. The CDR3 spells CASSYSLLELNTGELFF.

This rearrangement joins TRBV11-2 to TRBJ2-5; TCRdb designates TRBD2, a call that cannot be tested without DNA. Germline V gene data show CDR1 as SGHAT and CDR2 as FQNNGV. The CDR3 spans 14 residues. CDR3 residues: CASSQWSEGETQYF.

The chain couples TRBV9 to TRBJ2-1; TCRdb's D call, TRBD1, is unchecked because there is no DNA. The CDR3 loop spans 15 amino acids. Germline assignment: CDR1 SGDLS and CDR2 YYNGEE. The CDR3: CASSGTGAGYNEQFF.

The genes are TRBV27 and TRBJ2-5; TCRdb's D call of TRBD1 is untestable without DNA. CDR1 is MNHEY, CDR2 SMNVEV, per germline (reference sequence). The CDR3 extends over 15 amino acids. The CDR3 here is CASSRVRGEQETQYF.

The chain uses TRBV18 and TRBJ2-3; TCRdb gives TRBD2 as the D gene, but with no DNA this cannot be confirmed. Germline V gives CDR1 KGHSH, CDR2 LQKENI. The CDR3 consists of 14 residues. CDR3 region: CASSSTGTSATQYF.

The chain links TRBV19 to TRBJ2-1. Germline V CDR1 and CDR2: LNHDA, SQIVND (reference sequence). The CDR3 is made up of 11 amino acids. CDR3 loop: CASSMSNEQFF.

The J gene is TRBJ2-6, the V gene TRBV5-1; TCRdb's assignment of TRBD1 cannot be checked, as there is no DNA. The germline gives CDR1 SGHRS, CDR2 YFSETQ. The CDR3 is made up of 21 amino acids. The CDR3 reads CASSLVGAGTGSLSGANVLTF.

The rearrangement links TRBV7-9 to TRBJ2-1; the TRBD1 assignment by TCRdb is unverifiable without DNA. This CDR3 spans 13 amino acids. The germline V gene has CDR1 SEHNR and CDR2 FQNEAQ (reference sequence). The CDR3 protein is CASSLGTGPEQFF.